A single sample is the source of the 17 T cell receptor beta chains below, sequenced in a study of T cells in Graves' hyperthyroidism and ophthalmopathy. RNA transcripts served as the template for amplifying TCR beta CDR3 regions. A set of HTBI primers served as the primers for a first-round RT-PCR of the TCR CDR3. TCRdb fed the multiplex PCR reads into MiXCR, producing one record per CDR3 protein. This sample has approximately 560,000 distinct CDR3 sequences; about 15% occur once, and the top ten carry about 7%. Input material: blood. Receptors were obtained from a woman in her twenties or thirties with Graves' hyperthyroidism.

The rearrangement joins TRBV11-2 to TRBJ2-5; tentatively, D is TRBD2 (6 bases). CDR3 length equals 14 residues. Trimming cost V 5 bases and J 5 bases, with 15 bases left between them. Germline-derived CDR1 and CDR2 are SGHAT and FQNNGV. CDR3 nucleotides: TGTGCCAGCAGCAACTACGCTGGGGGGGAGACCCAGTACTTC. As protein: CASSNYAGGETQYF.

This clonotype occurred a few times. The chain has TRBV10-3 and TRBJ1-4, with 8 bases that match TRBD1. Germline lookup yields CDR1 ENHRY and CDR2 SYGVKD. The CDR3 length is 15 residues. Germline trimming cut 3 bases from V and 5 bases from J; bases unmatched to any gene: 5. For the CDR3, the DNA is TGTGCCATCAGTGACCGGACAGGGCTAAATGAAAAACTGTTTTTT. Protein: CAISDRTGLNEKLFF.

This clonotype was counted many times. This chain links TRBV3-1 with TRBJ2-3; D possibly corresponds to TRBD2 (6 bases). Germline loops: CDR1 LGHDT, CDR2 YNNKEL (reference sequence). Trimming took 5 bases from V and 4 from J, leaving 13 bases between them. There are 14 residues in the CDR3. The CDR3 reads CASSSRLESDTQYF. For the CDR3, the DNA is TGTGCCAGCAGCTCCCGACTAGAATCAGATACGCAGTATTTT.

This clonotype was detected ten times or more. The chain recombines TRBV6-6 with TRBJ2-7; D uncertain. The CDR3 extends over 14 amino acids. Germline V gene lookup returns CDR1 MNHNY and CDR2 SVGAGI (reference sequence). Trimming cost V 1 base and J 2 bases, with 9 bases left between them. The CDR3 here is CASSYLGTPYEQYF. The CDR3 DNA reads as TGTGCCAGCAGTTACTTGGGAACCCCCTACGAGCAGTACTTC.

This clonotype was detected a few times. V and J are TRBV5-8 and TRBJ2-1; TRBD2 matches at 9 bases. V was pared by 4 bases and J by 9 bases, with 11 bases of the junction left unmatched. CDR3 length: 15 residues. Germline V CDR1 and CDR2: SGHTS, YDEGEE. The CDR3 coding sequence is TGTGCCAGCAGCGACCCGGGACTAGCCGGAACTGAGCAGTTCTTC. As protein: CASSDPGLAGTEQFF. Full variable domain (rest looked up from reference TRBV5-8 and TRBJ2-1): EAGVTQSPTHLIKTRGQQATLRCSPISGHTSVYWYQQALGLGLQFLLWYDEGEERNRGNFPPRFSGRQFPNYSSELNVNALELEDSALYLCASSDPGLAGTEQFFGPGTRLTVL.

In its sample, this clonotype was seen many times. The chain couples TRBV30 to TRBJ2-3; no clear D gene. The V gene lost 2 bases and the J gene lost 0 bases, with 6 bases spanning the gap. The germline CDR1 and CDR2 sequences are GTSNPN and SVGIG (reference sequence). This CDR3 has 13 amino acids. In DNA form, the CDR3 reads TGTGCCTGGAGTTTCGAAAGCACAGATACGCAGTATTTT. Translating gives CAWSFESTDTQYF.

This clonotype was detected many times. The chain employs TRBV7-9 and TRBJ2-7; a weak D match, TRBD1 (6 bases). V dropped 4 bases and J dropped 6 bases, with 16 bases sitting between them. This CDR3 is built from 14 residues. CDR1 and CDR2 (germline): SEHNR, FQNEAQ (reference sequence). This CDR3 reads CASSSEGVPPEQYF. The CDR3 coding sequence is TGTGCCAGCAGCTCCGAGGGGGTTCCTCCCGAGCAGTACTTC. Based on the CDR3 plus reference TRBV7-9 and TRBJ2-7, the full variable domain is DTGVSQNPRHKITKRGQNVTFRCDPISEHNRLYWYRQTLGQGPEFLTYFQNEAQLEKSRLLSDRFSAERPKGSFSTLEIQRTEQGDSAMYLCASSSEGVPPEQYFGPGTRLTVT.

This clonotype has at least ten counts. This chain connects TRBV7-9 to TRBJ2-2, with TRBD2 identical over 14 bases. Germline loops: CDR1 SEHNR, CDR2 FQNEAQ (reference sequence). V dropped 2 bases and J dropped 5; count of bases not matched to a gene: 10. This CDR3 has 19 amino acids. The CDR3: CASSLSWGLAGEGTGELFF. The CDR3 region has the DNA TGTGCCAGCAGCTTATCCTGGGGACTAGCGGGAGAAGGTACCGGGGAGCTGTTTTTT.

This clonotype occurred a few times. This chain uses TRBV5-4 with TRBJ1-1; no reliable D call. The V end was cut by 2 bases, the J end by 5 bases, with 13 bases between. CDR1 is SGHNT, CDR2 YYREEE, per germline (reference sequence). The CDR3 has 14 amino acids. CDR3 in DNA: TGTGCCAGCAGCTTACCAGCCCTTGGAACTGAAGCTTTCTTT. Its translation is CASSLPALGTEAFF.

The rearrangement uses TRBV30 and TRBJ2-1; 7 bases line up with TRBD2. Trimming removed 3 bases from V and 3 bases from J; junction bases left unmatched: 14. This CDR3 region has 17 residues. Germline V CDR1 and CDR2: GTSNPN, SVGIG (reference sequence). The CDR3 loop reads CAWRDRLLSGGYNEQFF. Written as DNA, the CDR3 is TGTGCCTGGAGGGACCGCCTCCTGTCGGGGGGCTACAATGAGCAGTTCTTC.

This clonotype was seen ten or more times. V is TRBV2 and J is TRBJ2-7; 9 bases map to TRBD2. CDR3 length equals 20 residues. Trimming at V came to 2 bases and at J to 2 bases, leaving 19 bases not matched to a gene. Germline CDR1 is SNHLY and CDR2 is FYNNEI. CDR3 coding DNA: TGTGCCAGCAGTGAACAGGCTGGGCTAGCGGGATATCGAGGAACCTACGAGCAGTACTTC. This codes for CASSEQAGLAGYRGTYEQYF.

This clonotype was recorded many times. The chain recombines TRBV20-1 with TRBJ2-7; D is undetermined. The length of the CDR3 is 12 residues. Trimming removed 3 bases from V and 6 bases from J, with 12 bases in between. Germline V gene data show CDR1 as DFQATT and CDR2 as SNEGSKA (reference sequence). The CDR3 protein is CSASGSWSEQYF. DNA for the CDR3: TGCAGTGCTAGCGGGTCCTGGAGCGAGCAGTACTTC.

This clonotype was counted only a few times. The chain joins TRBV30 to TRBJ2-3, with TRBD1 identical over 7 bases. The V segment lost 5 bases and the J segment 2 bases; nucleotides outside the gene matches: 10. The CDR3 has 15 residues. The germline CDR1 and CDR2 sequences are GTSNPN and SVGIG (reference sequence). The CDR3 region is CAWGQVLPVTDTQYF. CDR3 bases: TGTGCCTGGGGACAGGTACTACCTGTCACAGATACGCAGTATTTT.

This clonotype was recorded many times. The chain employs TRBV7-9 and TRBJ1-2; no clear D. V was cut by 4 bases and J by 8 bases, with 8 bases left in between. Germline V gives CDR1 SEHNR, CDR2 FQNEAQ (reference sequence). CDR3 length equals 11 residues. The CDR3: CASSWGRGYTF. CDR3 sequence (DNA): TGTGCCAGCAGCTGGGGTCGAGGCTACACCTTC. The full variable domain, rest sourced from reference TRBV7-9 and TRBJ1-2, is DTGVSQNPRHKITKRGQNVTFRCDPISEHNRLYWYRQTLGQGPEFLTYFQNEAQLEKSRLLSDRFSAERPKGSFSTLEIQRTEQGDSAMYLCASSWGRGYTFGSGTRLTVV.

This clonotype occurred a few times. The chain is built from TRBV20-1 and TRBJ1-6; TRBD1 is a possible D gene (5 bases). This CDR3 is built from 13 residues. Germline loops: CDR1 DFQATT, CDR2 SNEGSKA (reference sequence). Deletions cut 0 bases from V and 11 bases from J, with 11 bases between. The CDR3 bases are TGCAGTGCTAGAGATAGCAGGGCACCACCCCTCCACTTT. The encoded protein is CSARDSRAPPLHF.

This clonotype was recorded a few times. The rearrangement joins TRBV6-6 to TRBJ2-7; 8 bases agree with TRBD1. The CDR3 extends over 13 amino acids. Germline CDR1 reads MNHNY; CDR2 reads SVGAGI (reference sequence). V lost 2 bases and J lost 6; bases outside the gene matches: 3. CDR3 DNA sequence: TGTGCCAGCAGTTACGACAGGGGAGGCGAGCAGTACTTC. This sequence encodes CASSYDRGGEQYF.

This clonotype was found a few times. Since a much larger clone is just one base distant, this may be a read error. J is TRBJ2-1 and V is TRBV12-3 or TRBV12-4; 8 positions match TRBD1. V lost 11 bases, J lost 1 base, and 7 bases stayed unmatched. This CDR3 is 14 amino acids long. CDR3 region: CACTDRGSYNEQFF. CDR3 DNA: TGTGCCTGCACCGACAGGGGATCCTACAATGAGCAGTTCTTC.